This is a list of T cell receptor beta chains from one sample in a study of OX40 agonist ivuxolimab in advanced cancers. This table comes from immunoSEQ multiplex PCR, and its TCRdb copy is limited to in-frame clones, with some not included. The data contain over 40,000 clones, around nine tenths of them singletons. The sample consisted of CD4+ or CD8+ T cells sorted from blood, taken in a trial of the OX40 agonist ivuxolimab. The receptors stem from an adult with an advanced solid tumor such as melanoma, head and neck, liver or kidney cancer. CDR3s include the opening cysteine and the closing phenylalanine or tryptophan. The D gene is left open where the match is weak. Clone size is given for some rows only: seen once, a few or many times, or a class if the clone is expanded.

CDR3 length,clone size,J gene,D gene,V gene,CDR3 protein,CDR3 DNA
14,NA,TRBJ1-1,TRBD1,TRBV6-1,CASTLTGSITEAFF,TGTGCCAGCACCCTGACAGGGTCTATCACTGAAGCTTTCTTT
16,NA,TRBJ2-5,TRBD2,TRBV7-6,CASSLAGLADQETQYF,TGTGCCAGCAGCTTAGCGGGACTAGCGGACCAAGAGACCCAGTACTTC
13,NA,TRBJ2-7,NA,TRBV28,CASNRRSPYEQYF,TGTGCCAGCAACCGGCGCTCCCCCTACGAGCAGTACTTC
13,NA,TRBJ2-7,NA,TRBV7-2,CASSSGQTYEQYF,TGTGCCAGCAGCTCCGGACAGACCTACGAGCAGTACTTC
16,NA,TRBJ2-3,TRBD1,TRBV6-4,CASSELPGQGPDTQYF,TGTGCCAGCAGTGAATTACCGGGACAGGGGCCAGATACGCAGTATTTT
13,NA,TRBJ1-5,TRBD1,TRBV28,CASRTQGAQPQHF,TGTGCCAGCAGGACACAGGGGGCTCAGCCCCAGCATTTT
13,once,TRBJ2-3,NA,TRBV6-5,CASSYSLLDTQYF,TGTGCCAGCAGTTACTCCCTACTGGATACGCAGTATTTT
16,NA,TRBJ2-1,TRBD1,TRBV5-1,CASSPERTGIYNEQFF,TGCGCCAGCAGCCCCGAGCGGACAGGGATTTACAATGAGCAGTTCTTC
15,NA,TRBJ2-1,TRBD1,TRBV30,CAWRADRGCEKQQFF,TGTGCCTGGAGAGCTGACAGGGGGTGTGAGAAACAGCAGTTCTTC
14,NA,TRBJ1-4,TRBD1,TRBV30,CAWNPGTGNEKLFF,TGTGCCTGGAATCCAGGGACAGGGAATGAAAAACTGTTTTTT
15,NA,TRBJ1-1,NA,TRBV6-5,CASSYLTRGSTEAFF,TGTGCCAGCAGTTACCTAACCCGGGGATCCACTGAAGCTTTCTTT
15,NA,TRBJ1-2,NA,TRBV30,CAWSALASSSDGYTF,TGTGCCTGGAGTGCCCTCGCTTCCTCGTCGGATGGCTACACCTTC
13,NA,TRBJ1-2,TRBD1,TRBV2,CASSADRGYGYTF,TGTGCCAGCAGCGCGGACAGGGGCTATGGCTACACCTTC
12,NA,TRBJ1-1,NA,TRBV29-1,CSGRQLGTEAFF,TGCAGCGGCCGACAGTTGGGCACTGAAGCTTTCTTT
13,once,TRBJ2-7,TRBD2,TRBV10-3,CAISVAGVYEQYF,TGTGCCATCAGCGTAGCGGGAGTCTACGAGCAGTACTTC
13,NA,TRBJ2-3,NA,TRBV6-1,CASRRAGTDTQYF,TGTGCCAGCCGGCGGGCAGGCACAGATACGCAGTATTTT